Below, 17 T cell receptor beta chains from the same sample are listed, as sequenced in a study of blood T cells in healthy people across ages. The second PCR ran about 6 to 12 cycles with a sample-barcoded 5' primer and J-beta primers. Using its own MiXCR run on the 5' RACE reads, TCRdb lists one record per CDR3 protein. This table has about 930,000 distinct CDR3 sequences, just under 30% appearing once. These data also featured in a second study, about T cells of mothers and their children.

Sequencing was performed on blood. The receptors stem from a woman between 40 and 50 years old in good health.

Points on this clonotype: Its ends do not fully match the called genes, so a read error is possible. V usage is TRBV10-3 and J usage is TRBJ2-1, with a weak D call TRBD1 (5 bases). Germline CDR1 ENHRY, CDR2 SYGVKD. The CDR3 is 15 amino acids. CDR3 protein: CAISDRTKFNNEQVF. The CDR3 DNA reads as TGTGCCATCAGTGACCGGACAAAGTTTAACAATGAGCAGGTCTTC.

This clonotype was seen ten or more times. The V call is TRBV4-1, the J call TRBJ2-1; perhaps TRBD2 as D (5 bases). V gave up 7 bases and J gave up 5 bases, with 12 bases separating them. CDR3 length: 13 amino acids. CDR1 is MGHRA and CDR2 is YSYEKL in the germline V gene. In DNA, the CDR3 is TGCGCCAGCAAGGGTCTAGCAGACAATGAGCAGTTCTTC. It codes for CASKGLADNEQFF.

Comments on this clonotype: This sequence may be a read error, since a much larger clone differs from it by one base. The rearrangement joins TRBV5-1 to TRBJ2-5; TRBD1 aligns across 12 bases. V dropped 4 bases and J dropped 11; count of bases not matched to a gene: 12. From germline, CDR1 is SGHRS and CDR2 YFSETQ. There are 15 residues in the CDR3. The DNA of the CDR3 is TGCGCCAGCAGCCCGGGACAGGGGGCTTTCTACGGGCAGTACTTC. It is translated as CASSPGQGAFYGQYF.

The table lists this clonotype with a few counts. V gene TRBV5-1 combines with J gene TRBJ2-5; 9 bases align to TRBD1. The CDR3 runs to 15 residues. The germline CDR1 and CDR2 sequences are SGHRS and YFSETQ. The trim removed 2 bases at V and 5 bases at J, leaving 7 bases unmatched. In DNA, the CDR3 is TGCGCCAGCAGCTTCGGAACAGGGGGCATTGAGACCCAGTACTTC. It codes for CASSFGTGGIETQYF.

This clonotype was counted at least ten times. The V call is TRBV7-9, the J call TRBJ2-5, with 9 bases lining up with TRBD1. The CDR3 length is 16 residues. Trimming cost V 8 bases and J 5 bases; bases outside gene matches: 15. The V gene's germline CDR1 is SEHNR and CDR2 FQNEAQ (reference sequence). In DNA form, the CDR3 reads TGTGCCAGCGCCCCCGGGACAGGGAAATTAACGGAGACCCAGTACTTC. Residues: CASAPGTGKLTETQYF.

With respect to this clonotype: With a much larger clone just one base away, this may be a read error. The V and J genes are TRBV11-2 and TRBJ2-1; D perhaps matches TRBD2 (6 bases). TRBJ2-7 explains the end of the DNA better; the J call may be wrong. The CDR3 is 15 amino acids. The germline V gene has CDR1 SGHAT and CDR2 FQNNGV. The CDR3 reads CASSAGTYSYNEQYF. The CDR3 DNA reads TGTGCCAGCAGCGCCGGGACTTACTCCTACAATGAGCAGTACTTC.

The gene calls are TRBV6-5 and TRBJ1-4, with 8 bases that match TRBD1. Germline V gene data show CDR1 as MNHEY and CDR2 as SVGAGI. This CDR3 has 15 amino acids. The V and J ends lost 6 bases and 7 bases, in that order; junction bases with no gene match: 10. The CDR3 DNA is TGTGCCAGCAGCTCTATCCAGGGGGCGGTTGAAAAACTGTTTTTT. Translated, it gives CASSSIQGAVEKLFF.

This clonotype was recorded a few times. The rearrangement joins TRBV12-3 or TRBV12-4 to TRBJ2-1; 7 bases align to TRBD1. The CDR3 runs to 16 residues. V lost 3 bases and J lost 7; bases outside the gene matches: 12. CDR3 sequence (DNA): TGTGCCAGCAGTTTCTTCCCGACAGGGAAGGGTAATGAGCAGTTCTTC. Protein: CASSFFPTGKGNEQFF.

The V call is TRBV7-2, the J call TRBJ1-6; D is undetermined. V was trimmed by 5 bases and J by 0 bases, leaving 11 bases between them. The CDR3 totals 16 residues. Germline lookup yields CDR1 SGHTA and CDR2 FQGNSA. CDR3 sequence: CASSPSGTSYNSPLHF. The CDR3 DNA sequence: TGTGCCAGCAGCCCCTCGGGAACCTCCTATAATTCACCCCTCCACTTT.

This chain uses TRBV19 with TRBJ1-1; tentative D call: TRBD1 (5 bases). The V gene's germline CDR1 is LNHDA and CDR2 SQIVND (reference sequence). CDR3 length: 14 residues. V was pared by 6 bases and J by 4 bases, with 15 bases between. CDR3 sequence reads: CASRQGATRTEAFF. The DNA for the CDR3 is TGTGCCAGTAGACAAGGGGCCACCCGCACTGAAGCTTTCTTT.

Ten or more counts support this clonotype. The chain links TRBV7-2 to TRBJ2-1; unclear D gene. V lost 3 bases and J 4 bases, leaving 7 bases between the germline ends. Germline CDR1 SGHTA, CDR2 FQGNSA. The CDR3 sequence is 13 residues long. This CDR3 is CASSFYLYNEQFF. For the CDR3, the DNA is TGTGCCAGCAGCTTCTACCTTTACAATGAGCAGTTCTTC.

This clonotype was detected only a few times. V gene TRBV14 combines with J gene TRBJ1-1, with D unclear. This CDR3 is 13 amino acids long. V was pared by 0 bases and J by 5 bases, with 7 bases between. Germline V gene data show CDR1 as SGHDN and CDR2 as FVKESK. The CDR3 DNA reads TGTGCCAGCAGCCAAGATTTCATTACTGAAGCTTTCTTT. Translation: CASSQDFITEAFF.

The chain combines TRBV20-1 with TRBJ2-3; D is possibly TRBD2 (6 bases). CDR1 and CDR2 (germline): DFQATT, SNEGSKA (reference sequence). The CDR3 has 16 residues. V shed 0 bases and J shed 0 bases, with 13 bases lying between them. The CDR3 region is CSARDRRGASTDTQYF. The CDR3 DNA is TGCAGTGCTAGAGATCGGAGGGGAGCTAGCACAGATACGCAGTATTTT.

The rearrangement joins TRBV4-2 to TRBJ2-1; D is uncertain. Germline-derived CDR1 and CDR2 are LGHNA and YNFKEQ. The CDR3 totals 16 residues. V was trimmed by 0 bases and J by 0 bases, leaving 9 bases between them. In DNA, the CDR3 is TGTGCCAGCAGCCAAGAAGATGGCCGCTCCTACAATGAGCAGTTCTTC. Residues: CASSQEDGRSYNEQFF.

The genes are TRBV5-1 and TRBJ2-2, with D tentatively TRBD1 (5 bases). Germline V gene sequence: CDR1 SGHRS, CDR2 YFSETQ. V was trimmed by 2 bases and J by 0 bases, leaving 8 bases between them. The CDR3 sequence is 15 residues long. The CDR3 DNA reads TGCGCCAGCAGCTTCCAGGGCACGAACACCGGGGAGCTGTTTTTT. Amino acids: CASSFQGTNTGELFF.

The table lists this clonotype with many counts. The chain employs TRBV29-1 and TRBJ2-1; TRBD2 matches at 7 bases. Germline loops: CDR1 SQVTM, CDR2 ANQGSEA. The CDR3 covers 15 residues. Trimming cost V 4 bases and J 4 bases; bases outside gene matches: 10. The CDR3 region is CSVGLSWGGYNEQFF. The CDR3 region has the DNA TGCAGCGTTGGATTGTCCTGGGGGGGATACAATGAGCAGTTCTTC.

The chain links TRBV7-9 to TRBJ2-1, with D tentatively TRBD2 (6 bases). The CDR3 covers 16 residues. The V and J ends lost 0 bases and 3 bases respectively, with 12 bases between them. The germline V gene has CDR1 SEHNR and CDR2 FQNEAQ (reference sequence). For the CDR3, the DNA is TGTGCCAGCAGCTTAGCGGGGAGGTTTGGCTACAATGAGCAGTTCTTC. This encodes CASSLAGRFGYNEQFF.